Each of the 29 T cell receptor beta chains below was sequenced from the same sample in a study of blood T cell repertoires in COVID-19. Assay: immunoSEQ multiplex PCR; the TCRdb copy retains only in-frame clones and omits some. Seen here are 130,000 to 150,000 clones, approximately 88% observed once, and the top ten hold 1.7%. The sample consisted of peripheral blood. These receptors all come from a woman aged 45-65 years with acute or convalescent COVID-19.

This clone showed up just once. The V and J genes are TRBV11-2 and TRBJ1-1, with 7 bases matching TRBD1. This CDR3 is built from 19 residues. Germline CDR1 SGHAT, CDR2 FQNNGV. V trimming: 5 bases; J trimming: 1 base; junction bases outside the gene matches: 19. CDR3 amino acids: CASSHTIPGTADPNTEAFF. Written as DNA, the CDR3 is TGTGCCAGCAGCCATACCATTCCAGGGACAGCTGACCCGAACACTGAAGCTTTCTTT.

The V and J genes are TRBV6-1 and TRBJ1-1; 8 bases align to TRBD1. CDR1 is MNHNS, CDR2 SASEGT, per germline. V lost 3 bases, J lost 5 bases, and 5 bases stayed unmatched. The CDR3 is made up of 14 amino acids. CDR3 bases: TGTGCCAGCAGTGACCTCAGGGGGCGAACTGAAGCTTTCTTT. Translated, it gives CASSDLRGRTEAFF.

The rearrangement uses TRBV3-1 (or the pseudogene TRBV3-2) and TRBJ1-2; 9 bases fit TRBD1. The J segment lost 2 bases and the V segment lost 4 bases, leaving 11 bases of the junction unmatched. The CDR3 sequence is 17 residues long. Germline assignment: CDR1 LGHDT and CDR2 YNNKEL (reference sequence). CDR3 loop: CASSLLRDRVANYGYTF. As DNA, the CDR3 is TGTGCCAGCAGCCTCCTCCGGGACAGGGTGGCCAACTATGGCTACACCTTC.

The chain links TRBV24-1 to TRBJ2-5; D unclear. Germline CDR1 and CDR2: KGHDR and SFDVKD. The V and J ends lost 4 bases and 0 bases respectively, with 5 bases between them. The CDR3 is 13 residues long. CDR3 coding DNA: TGTGCCACCAGTGAACGGGACCAAGAGACCCAGTACTTC. It specifies CATSERDQETQYF.

This clone has just a few counts. This chain links TRBV3-1 (or the pseudogene TRBV3-2) with TRBJ1-2, with a weak D call TRBD1 (6 bases). The length of the CDR3 is 13 residues. Between the trimmed V and J ends, which lost 4 bases and 7 bases, there was a span of 13 bases. Germline CDR1 reads LGHDT; CDR2 reads YNNKEL (reference sequence). In DNA, the CDR3 is TGTGCCAGCAGCCCAAGGGGGGGCCTTGGCTACACCTTC. Amino acids: CASSPRGGLGYTF.

DNA for the CDR3: TGTGCCAGTAGCGTAAAAAATGCACCCCTCCACTTT. Its protein is CASSVKNAPLHF. The chain employs TRBV19 and TRBJ1-6; D gene uncertain. From germline, CDR1 is LNHDA and CDR2 SQIVND (reference sequence). The CDR3 length is 12 residues. The V gene lost 6 bases and the J gene lost 11 bases, with 11 bases spanning the gap. Drawing the rest from reference TRBV19 and TRBJ1-6, the complete variable domain is DGGITQSPKYLFRKEGQNVTLSCEQNLNHDAMYWYRQDPGQGLRLIYYSQIVNDFQKGDIAEGYSVSREKKESFPLTVTSAQKNPTAFYLCASSVKNAPLHFGNGTRLTVT.

This clone turned up a few times. The chain carries TRBV9 and TRBJ1-1; tentatively, D is TRBD1 (5 bases). Germline CDR1 reads SGDLS; CDR2 reads YYNGEE. This CDR3 spans 14 amino acids. Trimming removed 4 bases at V and 3 bases at J, with 13 bases between. The CDR3 reads CASSSYGGDTEAFF. CDR3 in DNA: TGTGCCAGCAGCTCCTATGGGGGGGACACTGAAGCTTTCTTT. The full variable domain, in which reference TRBV9 and TRBJ1-1 provide the parts outside the CDR3, is DSGVTQTPKHLITATGQRVTLRCSPRSGDLSVYWYQQSLDQGLQFLIQYYNGEERAKGNILERFSAQQFPDLHSELNLSSLELGDSALYFCASSSYGGDTEAFFGQGTRLTVV.

The gene calls are TRBV10-3 and TRBJ2-3; 9 bases are a match to TRBD1. From germline, CDR1 is ENHRY and CDR2 SYGVKD. This CDR3 region has 15 residues. Losses at the gene ends were 9 bases for V and 6 bases for J; bases not matched to a gene: 13. CDR3 coding DNA: TGTGCCATGGCTGCTGGGACAGGGTTGGCGGATACGCAGTATTTT. Translation: CAMAAGTGLADTQYF.

This clone was recorded a few times. V usage is TRBV19 and J usage is TRBJ2-4, with D possibly being TRBD1 (6 bases). Per the germline V gene, CDR1 is LNHDA and CDR2 is SQIVND (reference sequence). The V gene lost 6 bases and the J gene lost 1 base, with 7 bases spanning the gap. This CDR3 spans 13 amino acids. CDR3 nucleotide sequence: TGTGCCAGTAGCGACAGGGCCAAAAACATTCAGTACTTC. This encodes CASSDRAKNIQYF.

The chain links TRBV5-3 to TRBJ1-2, with 7 bases that match TRBD1. TRBV5-3 falls under the ORF class, with uncertain function. The CDR3 has 16 amino acids. The junction had 13 bases not matched to a gene; V was cut back by 4 bases and J by 4 bases. The chain's CDR3 is CARSQNDRVSSYGYTF. The CDR3 DNA is TGTGCCAGAAGCCAAAACGACAGGGTATCTAGCTATGGCTACACCTTC.

J is TRBJ2-5 and V is TRBV5-1; 9 bases fit TRBD1. Germline CDR1 is SGHRS and CDR2 is YFSETQ. CDR3 length: 15 amino acids. J lost 2 bases, V lost 4 bases, and 6 bases had no gene match. CDR3 sequence: CASSTGQGEQETQYF. The CDR3 bases are TGCGCCAGCAGCACGGGACAGGGCGAGCAAGAGACCCAGTACTTC.

The V gene is TRBV5-1, the J gene TRBJ1-1; perhaps TRBD1 as D (5 bases). CDR1 and CDR2 (germline): SGHRS, YFSETQ. V was trimmed by 4 bases and J by 0 bases, leaving 22 bases between them. This CDR3 comprises 18 residues. The CDR3 loop reads CASSPGITPYVVNTEAFF. In DNA, the CDR3 is TGCGCCAGCAGCCCAGGGATAACCCCATATGTCGTGAACACTGAAGCTTTCTTT.

The CDR3 coding sequence is TGTGCCAGCAGCCGACTAGCGGAGGGTGAGCAGTTCTTC. Amino acids: CASSRLAEGEQFF. This rearrangement joins TRBV2 to TRBJ2-1; 9 bases match TRBD2. CDR1 is SNHLY, CDR2 FYNNEI, per germline. The CDR3 consists of 13 residues. With 6 bases clipped from V and 9 bases from J, the junction kept 6 bases outside the gene matches.

The chain links TRBV5-1 to TRBJ2-1; possibly TRBD2 for D (6 bases). This CDR3 contains 16 residues. V lost 0 bases and J 6 bases, leaving 16 bases between the germline ends. Germline V gives CDR1 SGHRS, CDR2 YFSETQ. CDR3 sequence: CASSLGPSAISNEQFF. In nucleotides, the CDR3 is TGCGCCAGCAGCTTGGGGCCTAGCGCAATATCCAATGAGCAGTTCTTC.

This clone was seen a handful of times. The gene calls are TRBV3-1 (or the pseudogene TRBV3-2) and TRBJ2-1, with TRBD2 matching 12 bases. The V gene end was trimmed by 5 bases and the J gene end by 10 bases; junction bases not matched to a gene: 12. CDR1 is LGHDT, CDR2 YNNKEL, per germline (reference sequence). CDR3 size: 16 residues. CDR3 residues: CASSSRTSGGPGEQFF. For the CDR3, the DNA is TGTGCCAGCAGCTCCCGAACTAGCGGGGGGCCCGGGGAGCAGTTCTTC.

The rearrangement uses TRBV7-3 and TRBJ2-3; D is perhaps TRBD2 (6 bases). The germline V gene has CDR1 SGHTA and CDR2 FQGTGA. The CDR3 runs to 11 residues. Trimming removed 6 bases from V and 6 bases from J, with 7 bases in between. CDR3 nucleotides: TGTGCCAGCAGGGGAGGCGATACGCAGTATTTT. Translating gives CASRGGDTQYF. The entire variable domain, with the rest obtained from reference TRBV7-3 and TRBJ2-3, is as follows: GAGVSQTPSNKVTEKGKYVELRCDPISGHTALYWYRQSLGQGPEFLIYFQGTGAADDSGLPNDRFFAVRPEGSVSTLKIQRTERGDSAVYLCASRGGDTQYFGPGTRLTVL.

The V gene is TRBV9, the J gene TRBJ2-5; 10 nucleotides agree with TRBD2. Germline V CDR1 and CDR2: SGDLS, YYNGEE. V shed 0 bases and J 5 bases; nucleotides not matched to a gene: 13. This CDR3 is built from 18 residues. The CDR3 protein is CASSVARSSGSLEETQYF. The CDR3 DNA reads TGTGCCAGCAGCGTAGCTAGGTCTAGCGGGAGTCTAGAGGAGACCCAGTACTTC. Together with reference TRBV9 and TRBJ2-5, the CDR3 gives the full variable domain: DSGVTQTPKHLITATGQRVTLRCSPRSGDLSVYWYQQSLDQGLQFLIQYYNGEERAKGNILERFSAQQFPDLHSELNLSSLELGDSALYFCASSVARSSGSLEETQYFGPGTRLLVL.

The chain recombines TRBV24-1 with TRBJ1-3; a weak D match, TRBD1 (5 bases). Germline V CDR1 and CDR2: KGHDR, SFDVKD. The CDR3 runs to 13 residues. Trimming left V 9 bases short and J 7 bases short, with 15 bases between. CDR3 in amino acids: CATQGGSENTIYF. CDR3 nucleotides: TGTGCCACCCAGGGAGGGAGTGAGAACACCATATATTTT.

The chain recombines TRBV27 with TRBJ2-2, with D possibly being TRBD1 (6 bases). Trimming left V 5 bases short and J 6 bases short, with 19 bases between. The CDR3 spans 16 residues. Germline V gene sequence: CDR1 MNHEY, CDR2 SMNVEV (reference sequence). This CDR3 is CASSTRQVFGPGELFF. CDR3 DNA sequence: TGTGCCAGCAGTACACGACAGGTTTTTGGGCCCGGGGAGCTGTTTTTT.

The gene calls are TRBV10-2 and TRBJ2-2; D possibly corresponds to TRBD2 (5 bases). V gave up 10 bases and J gave up 6 bases, with 18 bases separating them. This CDR3 has 14 residues. Germline V gene data show CDR1 as WSHSY and CDR2 as SAAADI. CDR3 sequence: CATLGSSVAGELFF. CDR3 bases: TGCGCCACCTTAGGGAGTTCGGTAGCCGGGGAGCTGTTTTTT.

The chain carries TRBV2 and TRBJ1-1, with D perhaps TRBD1 (6 bases). CDR3 length: 12 amino acids. Looked up from germline, CDR1 is SNHLY and CDR2 is FYNNEI. V lost 8 bases to trimming and J lost 2 bases, with 9 bases between them. The CDR3 sequence: CASLDSNTEAFF. CDR3 DNA sequence: TGTGCCAGCCTGGACAGCAACACTGAAGCTTTCTTT.

The chain's CDR3 is CASSPPVSIGELFF. The CDR3 bases are TGTGCCAGCAGCCCCCCCGTGAGTATCGGGGAGCTGTTTTTT. The genes are TRBV7-9 and TRBJ2-2; D ambiguous. Germline CDR1 reads SEHNR; CDR2 reads FQNEAQ (reference sequence). This CDR3 contains 14 residues. V lost 5 bases to trimming and J lost 7 bases, with 14 bases between them.

The CDR3 loop reads CASSLARMGIRGNEQFF. The CDR3 bases are TGTGCCAGCAGCTTAGCGCGGATGGGTATTAGAGGCAATGAGCAGTTCTTC. J is TRBJ2-1 and V is TRBV7-8, with no clear D. From germline, CDR1 is SGHVS and CDR2 FQNEAQ. Trimming took off 0 bases at V and 6 bases at J, with 18 bases between the two ends. The CDR3 is made up of 17 amino acids.

This chain joins TRBV18 and TRBJ1-1; TRBD1 aligns across 9 bases. Germline loops: CDR1 KGHSH, CDR2 LQKENI. The CDR3 is made up of 14 amino acids. Trimming removed 6 bases from V and 5 bases from J; junction bases left unmatched: 7. The CDR3 nucleotides read TGTGCCAGCTCTCGACAGGGGGGTGAGACTGAAGCTTTCTTT. Amino acids: CASSRQGGETEAFF.

The chain is built from TRBV4-2 and TRBJ1-1, with TRBD1 as a possible D gene (6 bases). Looked up from germline, CDR1 is LGHNA and CDR2 is YNFKEQ. There are 13 residues in the CDR3. V lost 1 base, J lost 5 bases, and 8 bases lay in between. The CDR3 bases are TGTGCCAGCAGCCAAGTTAGGGGGACTGAAGCTTTCTTT. Its protein is CASSQVRGTEAFF.

The chain joins TRBV3-1 (or the pseudogene TRBV3-2) to TRBJ2-7, with D perhaps TRBD1 (5 bases). CDR3 size: 16 residues. Germline lookup yields CDR1 LGHDT and CDR2 YNNKEL (reference sequence). Deletions cut 1 base from V and 3 bases from J, with 16 bases between. The DNA for the CDR3 is TGTGCCAGCAGCCAAGTAACAGGACGGTCCCGCTACGAGCAGTACTTC. It yields the protein CASSQVTGRSRYEQYF.

The chain uses TRBV7-9 and TRBJ2-2; unclear D gene. Germline V lookup: CDR1 SEHNR, CDR2 FQNEAQ (reference sequence). V was trimmed by 1 base and J by 7 bases, leaving 4 bases between them. This CDR3 spans 12 amino acids. The CDR3 DNA follows: TGTGCCAGCAGCTTAGATCTCGGGGAGCTGTTTTTT. It specifies CASSLDLGELFF.

The rearrangement uses TRBV12-5 and TRBJ2-5, with TRBD1 as a possible D gene (6 bases). The CDR3 totals 15 residues. The V end lost 0 bases, the J end lost 4 bases, and 12 bases lay between the germline ends. Per the germline V gene, CDR1 is LGHNT and CDR2 is FRNRAP. CDR3: CASGLVQGYGETQYF. CDR3 nucleotides: TGTGCTAGTGGTTTGGTACAGGGTTATGGAGAGACCCAGTACTTC.

The chain employs TRBV5-1 and TRBJ1-1, with D maybe TRBD1 (5 bases). The V and J ends lost 3 bases and 9 bases respectively, with 15 bases between them. The germline V gene has CDR1 SGHRS and CDR2 YFSETQ. The CDR3 has 13 amino acids. The CDR3 DNA is TGCGCCAGCAGCTCCGCCGGGACTAGGAAAGCTTTCTTT. The encoded protein is CASSSAGTRKAFF.